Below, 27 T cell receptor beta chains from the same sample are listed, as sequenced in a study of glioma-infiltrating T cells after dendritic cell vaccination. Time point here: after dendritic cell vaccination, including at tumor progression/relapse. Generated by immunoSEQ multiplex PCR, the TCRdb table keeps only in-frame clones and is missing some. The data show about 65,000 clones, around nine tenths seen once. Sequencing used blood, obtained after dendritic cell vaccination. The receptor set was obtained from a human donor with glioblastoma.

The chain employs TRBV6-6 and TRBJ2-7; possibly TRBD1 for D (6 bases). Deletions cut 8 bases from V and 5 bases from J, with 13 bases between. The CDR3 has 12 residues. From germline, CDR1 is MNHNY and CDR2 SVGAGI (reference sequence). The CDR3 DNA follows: TGTGCCAGCGAGGGGGTTACTAACGAGCAGTACTTC. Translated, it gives CASEGVTNEQYF.

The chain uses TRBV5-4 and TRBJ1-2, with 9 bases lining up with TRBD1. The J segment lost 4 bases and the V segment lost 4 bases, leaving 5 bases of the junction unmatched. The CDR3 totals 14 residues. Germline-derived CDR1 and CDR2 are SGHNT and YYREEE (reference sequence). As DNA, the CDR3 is TGTGCCAGCAGCCTAACAGGGGGCGGCTATGGCTACACCTTC. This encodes CASSLTGGGYGYTF.

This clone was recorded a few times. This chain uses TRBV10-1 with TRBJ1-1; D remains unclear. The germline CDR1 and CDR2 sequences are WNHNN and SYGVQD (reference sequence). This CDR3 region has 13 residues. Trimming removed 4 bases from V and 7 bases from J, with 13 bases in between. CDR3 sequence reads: CASSGLGRSEAFF. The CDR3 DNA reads TGCGCCAGCAGTGGACTCGGTAGGAGTGAAGCTTTCTTT.

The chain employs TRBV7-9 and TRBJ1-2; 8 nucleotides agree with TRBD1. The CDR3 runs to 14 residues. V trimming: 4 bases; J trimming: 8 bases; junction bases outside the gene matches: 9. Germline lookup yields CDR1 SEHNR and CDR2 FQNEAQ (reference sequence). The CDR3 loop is CASSSWTGLIGYTF. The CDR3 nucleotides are TGTGCCAGCAGCTCTTGGACAGGGTTGATAGGCTACACCTTC.

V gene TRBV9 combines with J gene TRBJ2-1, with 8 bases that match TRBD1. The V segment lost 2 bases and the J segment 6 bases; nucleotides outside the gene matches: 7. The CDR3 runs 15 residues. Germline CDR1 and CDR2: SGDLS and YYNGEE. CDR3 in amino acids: CASSVKTGAVNEQFF. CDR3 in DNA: TGTGCCAGCAGCGTTAAGACAGGGGCGGTCAATGAGCAGTTCTTC. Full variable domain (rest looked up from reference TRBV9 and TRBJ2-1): DSGVTQTPKHLITATGQRVTLRCSPRSGDLSVYWYQQSLDQGLQFLIQYYNGEERAKGNILERFSAQQFPDLHSELNLSSLELGDSALYFCASSVKTGAVNEQFFGPGTRLTVL.

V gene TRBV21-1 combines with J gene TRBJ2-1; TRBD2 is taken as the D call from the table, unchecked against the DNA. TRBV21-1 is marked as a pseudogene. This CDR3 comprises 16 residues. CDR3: CASSHPSGSYPNEQFF. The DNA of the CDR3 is TGTGCCAGCAGCCATCCTAGCGGGAGTTATCCCAATGAGCAGTTCTTC.

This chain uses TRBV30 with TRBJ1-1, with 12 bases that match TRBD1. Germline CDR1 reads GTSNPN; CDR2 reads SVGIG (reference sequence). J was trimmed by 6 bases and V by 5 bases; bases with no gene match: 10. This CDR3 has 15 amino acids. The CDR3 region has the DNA TGTGCCTGGGGGAAAAGGGACAGGGGGCTCGCTGAAGCTTTCTTT. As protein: CAWGKRDRGLAEAFF.

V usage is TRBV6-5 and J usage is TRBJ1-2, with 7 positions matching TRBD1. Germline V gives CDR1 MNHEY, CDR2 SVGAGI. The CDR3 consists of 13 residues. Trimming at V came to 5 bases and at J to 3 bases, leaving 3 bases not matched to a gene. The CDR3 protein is CASSLGQHYGYTF. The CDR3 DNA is TGTGCCAGCAGTCTGGGACAGCACTATGGCTACACCTTC.

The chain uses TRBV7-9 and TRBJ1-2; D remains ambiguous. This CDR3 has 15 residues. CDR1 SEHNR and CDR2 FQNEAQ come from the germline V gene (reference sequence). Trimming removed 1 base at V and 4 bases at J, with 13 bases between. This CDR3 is CASSLGGPYGYGYTF. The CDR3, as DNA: TGTGCCAGCAGCTTAGGCGGGCCGTATGGCTATGGCTACACCTTC.

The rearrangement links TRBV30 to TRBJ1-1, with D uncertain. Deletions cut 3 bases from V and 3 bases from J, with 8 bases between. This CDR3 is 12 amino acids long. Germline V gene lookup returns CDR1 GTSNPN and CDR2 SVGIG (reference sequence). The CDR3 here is CAWREEYTEAFF. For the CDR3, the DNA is TGTGCCTGGAGGGAGGAATACACTGAAGCTTTCTTT.

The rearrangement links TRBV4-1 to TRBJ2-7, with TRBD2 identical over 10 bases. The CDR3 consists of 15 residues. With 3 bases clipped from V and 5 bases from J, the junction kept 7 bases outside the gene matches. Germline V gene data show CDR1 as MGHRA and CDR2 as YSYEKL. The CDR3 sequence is CASSHPTSGVHEQYF. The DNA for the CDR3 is TGCGCCAGCAGCCACCCAACTAGCGGGGTCCACGAGCAGTACTTC.

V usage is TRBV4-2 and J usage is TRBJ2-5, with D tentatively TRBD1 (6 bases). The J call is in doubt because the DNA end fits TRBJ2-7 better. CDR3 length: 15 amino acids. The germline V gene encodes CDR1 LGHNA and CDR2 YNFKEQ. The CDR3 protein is CASSQVRAGANEQYF. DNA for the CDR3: TGTGCCAGCAGCCAAGTGCGCGCAGGGGCCAACGAGCAGTACTTC.

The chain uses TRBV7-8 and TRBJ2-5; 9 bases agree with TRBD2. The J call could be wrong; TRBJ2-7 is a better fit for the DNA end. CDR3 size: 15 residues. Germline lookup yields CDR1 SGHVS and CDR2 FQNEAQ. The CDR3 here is CASSLEAGGGYEQYF. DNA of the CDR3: TGTGCCAGCAGCTTAGAAGCGGGAGGTGGCTACGAGCAGTACTTC.

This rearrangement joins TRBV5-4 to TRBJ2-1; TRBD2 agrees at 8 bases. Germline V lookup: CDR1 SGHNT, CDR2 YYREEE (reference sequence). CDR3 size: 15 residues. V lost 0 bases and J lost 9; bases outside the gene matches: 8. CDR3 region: CASSLAGGAVSEQFF. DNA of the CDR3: TGTGCCAGCAGCTTGGCGGGGGGGGCGGTATCTGAGCAGTTCTTC. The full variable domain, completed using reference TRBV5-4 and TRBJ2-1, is ETGVTQSPTHLIKTRGQQVTLRCSSQSGHNTVSWYQQALGQGPQFIFQYYREEENGRGNFPPRFSGLQFPNYSSELNVNALELDDSALYLCASSLAGGAVSEQFFGPGTRLTVL.

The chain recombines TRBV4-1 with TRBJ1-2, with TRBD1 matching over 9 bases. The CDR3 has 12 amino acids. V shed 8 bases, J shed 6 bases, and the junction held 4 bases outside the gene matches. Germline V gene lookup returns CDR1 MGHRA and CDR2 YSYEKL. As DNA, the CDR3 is TGCGCCAGCTACGGACAGGGGAATGGCTACACCTTC. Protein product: CASYGQGNGYTF.

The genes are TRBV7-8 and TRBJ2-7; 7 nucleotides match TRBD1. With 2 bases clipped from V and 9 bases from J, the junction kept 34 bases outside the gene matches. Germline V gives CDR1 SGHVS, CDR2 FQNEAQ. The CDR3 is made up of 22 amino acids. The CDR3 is CASSLKRFGPPNFRDSPGGQYF. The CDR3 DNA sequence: TGTGCCAGCAGCTTAAAACGGTTTGGCCCCCCGAATTTCCGGGACAGTCCAGGGGGGCAGTACTTC.

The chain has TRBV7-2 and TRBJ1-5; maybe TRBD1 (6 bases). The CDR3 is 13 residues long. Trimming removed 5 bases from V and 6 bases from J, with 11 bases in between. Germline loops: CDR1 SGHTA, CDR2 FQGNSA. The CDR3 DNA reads TGTGCCAGCAGCGCCAGGGGTTTTCAGCCCCAGCATTTT. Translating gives CASSARGFQPQHF. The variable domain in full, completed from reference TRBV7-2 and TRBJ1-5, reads GAGVSQSPSNKVTEKGKDVELRCDPISGHTALYWYRQSLGQGLEFLIYFQGNSAPDKSGLPSDRFSAERTGGSVSTLTIQRTQQEDSAVYLCASSARGFQPQHFGDGTRLSIL.

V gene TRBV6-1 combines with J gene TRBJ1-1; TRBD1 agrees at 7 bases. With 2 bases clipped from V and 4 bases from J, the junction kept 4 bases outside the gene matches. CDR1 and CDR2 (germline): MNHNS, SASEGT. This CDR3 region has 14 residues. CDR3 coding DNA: TGTGCCAGCAGTGAACAGGGGGTTAGCACTGAAGCTTTCTTT. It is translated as CASSEQGVSTEAFF.

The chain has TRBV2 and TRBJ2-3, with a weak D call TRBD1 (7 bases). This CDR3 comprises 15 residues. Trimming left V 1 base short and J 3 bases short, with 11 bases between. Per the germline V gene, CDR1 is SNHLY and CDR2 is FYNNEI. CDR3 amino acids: CASSEGAGGTDTQYF. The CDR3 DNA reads TGTGCCAGCAGTGAAGGGGCAGGGGGGACAGATACGCAGTATTTT.

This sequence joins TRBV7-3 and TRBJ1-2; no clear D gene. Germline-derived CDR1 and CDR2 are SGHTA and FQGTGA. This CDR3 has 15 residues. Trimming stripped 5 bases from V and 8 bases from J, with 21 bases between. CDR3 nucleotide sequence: TGTGCCAGCAGCCCCTGGGGAGGGCACGACGAAGGCTACACCTTC. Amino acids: CASSPWGGHDEGYTF. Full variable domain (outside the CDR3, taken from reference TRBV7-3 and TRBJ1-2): GAGVSQTPSNKVTEKGKYVELRCDPISGHTALYWYRQSLGQGPEFLIYFQGTGAADDSGLPNDRFFAVRPEGSVSTLKIQRTERGDSAVYLCASSPWGGHDEGYTFGSGTRLTVV.

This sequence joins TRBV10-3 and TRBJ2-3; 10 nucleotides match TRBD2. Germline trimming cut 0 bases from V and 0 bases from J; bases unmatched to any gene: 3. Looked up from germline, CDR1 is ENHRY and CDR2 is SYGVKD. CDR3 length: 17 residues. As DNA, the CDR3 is TGTGCCATCAGTGAGTCTAGGACTAGCGGTAGCACAGATACGCAGTATTTT. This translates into CAISESRTSGSTDTQYF.

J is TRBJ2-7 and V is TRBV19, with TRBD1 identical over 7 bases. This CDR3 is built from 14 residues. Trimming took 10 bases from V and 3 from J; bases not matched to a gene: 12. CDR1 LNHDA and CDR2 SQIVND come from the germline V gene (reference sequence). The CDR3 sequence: CATSPGQIYYEQYF. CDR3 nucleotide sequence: TGTGCCACTTCACCGGGACAGATATACTACGAGCAGTACTTC.

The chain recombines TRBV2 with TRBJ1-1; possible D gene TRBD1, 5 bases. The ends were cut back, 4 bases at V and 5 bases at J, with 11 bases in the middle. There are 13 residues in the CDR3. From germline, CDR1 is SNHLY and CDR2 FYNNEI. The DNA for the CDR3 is TGTGCCAGCAGTGTGGGGGGTGTTACTGAAGCTTTCTTT. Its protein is CASSVGGVTEAFF.

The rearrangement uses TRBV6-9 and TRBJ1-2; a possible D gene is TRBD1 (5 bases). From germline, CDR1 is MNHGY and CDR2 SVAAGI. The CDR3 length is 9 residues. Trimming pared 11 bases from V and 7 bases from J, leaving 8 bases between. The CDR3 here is CAGQGGYTF. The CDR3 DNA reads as TGTGCCGGACAAGGTGGCTACACCTTC.

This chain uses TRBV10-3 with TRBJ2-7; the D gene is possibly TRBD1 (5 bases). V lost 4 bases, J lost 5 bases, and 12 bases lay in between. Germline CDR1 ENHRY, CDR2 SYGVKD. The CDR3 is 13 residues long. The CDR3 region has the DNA TGTGCCATCAGTGGTACAGGTATCGACGAGCAGTACTTC. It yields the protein CAISGTGIDEQYF.

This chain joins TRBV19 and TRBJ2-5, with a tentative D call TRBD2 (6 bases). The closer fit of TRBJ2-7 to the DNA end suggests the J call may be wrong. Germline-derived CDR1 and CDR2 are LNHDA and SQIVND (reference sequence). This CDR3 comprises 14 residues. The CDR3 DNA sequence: TGTGCCAGTAGTAAGGAGGGCGCCTCCTACGAGCAGTACTTC. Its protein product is CASSKEGASYEQYF.

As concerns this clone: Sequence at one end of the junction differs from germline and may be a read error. This CDR3 is CTSSRAGMNVETQYF. Here the CDR3 DNA reads TGCACCAGCAGCCGAGCGGGGATGAATGTGGAGACCCAGTACTTC. The chain combines TRBV5-1 with TRBJ2-5; 7 bases map to TRBD2. This CDR3 is 15 amino acids long. The germline CDR1 and CDR2 sequences are SGHRS and YFSETQ.